The 6 T cell receptor beta chains below were found in one sample sequenced in a study of T cell responses to AZD1222 COVID-19 vaccine. Clones were sequenced by immunoSEQ multiplex PCR, and TCRdb holds only the in-frame ones, with some missing. The data contain 90,000 to 150,000 clones, over 75% of them singletons. This specimen was peripheral blood, taken on day 0 of AZD1222 vaccination. Receptor source: an adult in good health.

V is TRBV4-1 and J is TRBJ2-2; 7 bases are shared with TRBD1. Germline lookup yields CDR1 MGHRA and CDR2 YSYEKL. The V segment lost 2 bases and the J segment 1 base; nucleotides outside the gene matches: 7. CDR3 size: 17 residues. This chain's CDR3 is CASSQPLTGLNTGELFF. The CDR3 bases are TGCGCCAGCAGCCAACCGTTGACAGGGCTGAACACCGGGGAGCTGTTTTTT.

This clone was observed a few times. The chain joins TRBV7-3 to TRBJ2-5; the match to TRBD2 covers 13 bases. In germline, CDR1 is SGHTA, CDR2 FQGTGA. This CDR3 comprises 17 residues. J was trimmed by 4 bases and V by 5 bases; bases with no gene match: 10. Here the CDR3 DNA reads TGTGCCAGCAGCCCCGGACTAGCGGGAGATGGTGGAGAGACCCAGTACTTC. It encodes CASSPGLAGDGGETQYF.

The chain couples TRBV3-1 (or the pseudogene TRBV3-2) to TRBJ1-2; 9 nucleotides line up with TRBD1. The CDR3 extends over 16 amino acids. Germline CDR1 reads LGHDT; CDR2 reads YNNKEL (reference sequence). V lost 5 bases, J lost 8 bases, and 15 bases stayed unmatched. CDR3 coding DNA: TGTGCCAGCAGCTATACAGGGGGCCCCAAAGGATGGGGCTACACCTTC. Its protein product is CASSYTGGPKGWGYTF.

The rearrangement uses TRBV5-1 and TRBJ2-7; no definite D call. The CDR3 runs to 12 residues. Between the trimmed V and J ends, which lost 4 bases and 3 bases, there was a span of 8 bases. Germline V gives CDR1 SGHRS, CDR2 YFSETQ. The CDR3 sequence is CASSAPNYEQYF. CDR3 DNA: TGCGCCAGCAGCGCACCGAACTACGAGCAGTACTTC.

This sequence joins TRBV19 and TRBJ2-3; 8 bases fit TRBD1. CDR1 and CDR2 from the germline V gene are LNHDA and SQIVND (reference sequence). The CDR3 totals 18 residues. The V gene end was trimmed by 3 bases and the J gene end by 3 bases; junction bases not matched to a gene: 14. CDR3 sequence (DNA): TGTGCCAGTAGTATGAGACTTAACAGGGGGACGGCAACAGATACGCAGTATTTT. Translated, it gives CASSMRLNRGTATDTQYF.

The chain joins TRBV12-5 to TRBJ2-7, with 9 bases that match TRBD1. V was clipped by 1 base and J by 5 bases; unmatched bases: 0. CDR1 LGHNT and CDR2 FRNRAP come from the germline V gene. This CDR3 is 13 amino acids long. CDR3 nucleotides: TGTGCTAGTGGTTTGGGACAGGGGGACGAGCAGTACTTC. Its protein product is CASGLGQGDEQYF. Full variable domain (rest looked up from reference TRBV12-5 and TRBJ2-7): DARVTQTPRHKVTEMGQEVTMRCQPILGHNTVFWYRQTMMQGLELLAYFRNRAPLDDSGMPKDRFSAEMPDATLATLKIQPSEPRDSAVYFCASGLGQGDEQYFGPGTRLTVT.